This section outlines one T cell receptor beta chain sequence together with its context. Its matching antigen is unknown. At one end, the junction sequence differs from germline, possibly due to a read error. Each CDR3 protein is one row after TCRdb ran MiXCR on the reads. The sample shows 100,000 or so distinct CDR3 sequences, 35% to 50% of them seen only once. This sample was taken from a study of T cell repertoires in cytomegalovirus infection. Study summary: Indications came from public TCR beta signatures; they pointed to CMV infection and to a matching HLA type.

The CDR3 sequence is 11 residues long. The chain couples TRBV12-3 or TRBV12-4 to TRBJ2-1; D is unclear. Sequencing was performed on CD8+ T cells from cultured PBMCs, taken from culture after CMV antigen stimulation. This clonotype was sampled from a human donor in good health (CMV status not recorded). Some clones in this sample may be carry-over from other donors' samples. The CDR3 loop is CATRFVDEQVF. The CDR3 DNA reads TGTGCCACCCGATTTGTAGATGAGCAGGTCTTC.